Listed below are T cell receptor beta chains from one sample, sequenced in a study of regulatory and conventional T cells in RAG deficiency. Data came from immunoSEQ multiplex PCR; TCRdb stores just in-frame clones and leaves some out. Of 45,000 to 50,000 clones listed, about nine tenths are singletons. This same sample was also taken into another study, of regulatory T cells.

The specimen sequenced was CD4+ effector T cells sorted from blood. All receptors derive from a human donor in good health. Each CDR3 is given with its conserved first and last residue. The order of the fields is V gene, clone size, D gene, J gene, CDR3 DNA, CDR3 protein. The D gene is left open where the match is weak. Some rows mark clone size as missing; the rest say once, few, many or name a class of expanded clone.

TRBV20-1	-	-	TRBJ1-1	TGCCTAGCGAGTGAAGCTTTCTTT	CLASEAFF
TRBV7-9	-	-	TRBJ2-5	TGTGCCAGCAGCTTTATGACGGTCCAGAGTCCCAAAATTGGGGCCCAGTACTTC	CASSFMTVQSPKIGAQYF
TRBV19	-	-	TRBJ1-2	TGTGCCAGTAGTATAGACCGGCGGCATTCTGGCTACACCTTC	CASSIDRRHSGYTF
TRBV5-5	-	-	TRBJ1-1	TGTGCCAGCACCCCTCCGGCGGCTTCGGGAAACACTGAAGCTTTCTTT	CASTPPAASGNTEAFF
TRBV2	-	TRBD1	TRBJ1-2	TGTGCCAGCAGTCCGGAAGTCAGAGGGGGCGACAACTATGGCTACACCTTC	CASSPEVRGGDNYGYTF
TRBV18	-	TRBD1	TRBJ1-1	TGTGCCAGCTCACCAGGGACAGGGTCGTCTGAAGCTTTCTTT	CASSPGTGSSEAFF
TRBV19	-	-	TRBJ1-6	TGTGCCAGTAGTATTGACGGAAGACTCAATTCACCCCTCCACTTT	CASSIDGRLNSPLHF
TRBV19	once	TRBD1	TRBJ2-3	TGTGCCAGTAGTATAAGGGGGCAAGTCACAGATACGCAGTATTTT	CASSIRGQVTDTQYF
TRBV11-3	once	-	TRBJ1-3	TGTGCCAGCAGCTCCCGAGGGACGAGTGGAAACACCATATATTTT	CASSSRGTSGNTIYF
TRBV7-9	few	TRBD2	TRBJ2-5	TGTGCCAGCAGCTTAGGCAGTAGCGGGGGCCAAGAGACCCAGTACTTC	CASSLGSSGGQETQYF
TRBV30	few	-	TRBJ1-5	TGTGCCTGGAGTGCCTCCAGTCGGGGGCCCCAGCATTTT	CAWSASSRGPQHF
TRBV19	-	-	TRBJ1-1	TGTGCCAGTAGCCAGACAGGAGGGGGGACTGAAGCTTTCTTT	CASSQTGGGTEAFF
TRBV9	-	-	TRBJ1-6	TGTGCCAGCAGCGGAGAGACCCTGGTTCTCCACTTT	CASSGETLVLHF
TRBV6-1	-	-	TRBJ2-7	TGTGCCAGCAGTGAAGGGGGTTACGAGCAGTACTTC	CASSEGGYEQYF
TRBV5-1	-	-	TRBJ2-1	TGCGCCAGCAGCCTCGCCGTCCAAAACAATGAGCAGTTCTTC	CASSLAVQNNEQFF
TRBV5-1	-	TRBD2	TRBJ2-3	TGCGCCAGCAGCTGGGGAGGAGCGGGGAAGGGCACAGATACGCAGTATTTT	CASSWGGAGKGTDTQYF
TRBV7-2	-	-	TRBJ1-1	TGTGCCAGCGGGGGGCGCGGGACTGAAGCTTTCTTT	CASGGRGTEAFF
TRBV7-9	once	-	TRBJ2-3	TGTGCCAGCAGCTTAGCGCCTGGCGGGGGCGACATTTACGATACGCAGTATTTT	CASSLAPGGGDIYDTQYF
TRBV11-3	-	-	TRBJ2-1	TGTGCCAGCAGCTTACGGGGGCCAGGGGACAATGAGCAGTTCTTC	CASSLRGPGDNEQFF